The 29 T cell receptor beta chains presented below share a single source sample, sequenced in a study of cytomegalovirus exposure and HLA in healthy donors. 60 Vbeta and 13 Jbeta primers were used in PCR. Here immunoSEQ multiplex PCR was the method, and the copy in TCRdb shows in-frame clones only, minus some. Among 100,000 to 150,000 clones, around four fifths were seen once, and the ten largest hold roughly 10%. The sequenced sample consisted of PBMCs. These receptors originate from a man aged 25 to 45 in good health and CMV-seropositive.

The chain has TRBV11-3 and TRBJ2-7; TRBD1 agrees at 10 bases. The CDR3 is 14 residues long. Germline trimming cut 4 bases from V and 7 bases from J; bases unmatched to any gene: 7. Germline lookup yields CDR1 SGHNT and CDR2 YENEEA. This CDR3 reads CASSSRQGASEQYF. DNA of the CDR3: TGTGCCAGCAGCTCCCGACAGGGGGCTTCAGAGCAGTACTTC.

V and J are TRBV28 and TRBJ2-1; the D gene is possibly TRBD2 (5 bases). The CDR3 contains 16 residues. Germline CDR1 MDHEN, CDR2 SYDVKM. The V end was cut by 8 bases, the J end by 0 bases, with 17 bases between. CDR3 in amino acids: CASPPRRPSSYNEQFF. CDR3 DNA: TGTGCCAGCCCTCCTCGGAGGCCGAGCTCCTACAATGAGCAGTTCTTC.

The gene calls are TRBV7-8 and TRBJ1-2; TRBD1 is a possible D gene (5 bases). CDR1 and CDR2 (germline): SGHVS, FQNEAQ. Trimming stripped 3 bases from V and 8 bases from J, with 22 bases between. The CDR3 sequence is 16 residues long. The CDR3 DNA sequence: TGTGCCAGCAGCTTCCGAAGGGTCGGGGGAGTTTACGGCTACACCTTC. It yields the protein CASSFRRVGGVYGYTF.

The table lists this clone with many counts. The chain carries TRBV5-8 and TRBJ1-2; no clear D. The CDR3 extends over 11 amino acids. Germline CDR1 and CDR2: SGHTS and YDEGEE. The germline V and J ends were trimmed by 3 bases and 4 bases, with 4 bases remaining between them. CDR3 loop: CASSWAYGYTF. The DNA of the CDR3 is TGTGCCAGCAGCTGGGCCTATGGCTACACCTTC.

The V and J genes are TRBV9 and TRBJ2-4, with 8 bases matching TRBD1. The germline CDR1 and CDR2 sequences are SGDLS and YYNGEE. V was pared by 3 bases and J by 7 bases, with 12 bases of the junction left unmatched. CDR3 length equals 16 residues. This chain's CDR3 is CASSGTGGEIGNIQYF. The CDR3 DNA reads TGTGCCAGCAGCGGAACAGGGGGTGAGATTGGGAACATTCAGTACTTC.

The rearrangement joins TRBV18 to TRBJ1-4, with 8 bases identical to TRBD1. The length of the CDR3 is 16 residues. V shed 0 bases, J shed 11 bases, and the junction held 11 bases outside the gene matches. Per the germline V gene, CDR1 is KGHSH and CDR2 is LQKENI. The CDR3 sequence: CASSPPIAGQGLKLFF. The CDR3 DNA is TGTGCCAGCTCACCACCAATCGCAGGACAGGGACTTAAACTGTTTTTT.

This chain links TRBV4-2 with TRBJ2-1; D possibly corresponds to TRBD2 (6 bases). This CDR3 is built from 14 residues. CDR1 is LGHNA, CDR2 YNFKEQ, per germline. V was cut by 5 bases and J by 7 bases, with 15 bases left in between. CDR3 DNA sequence: TGTGCCAGCAGCGAACCCGGGACTTTGAATGAGCAGTTCTTC. Translating it yields CASSEPGTLNEQFF.

CDR3: CASSFNRGQVYEQYF. The CDR3 bases are TGTGCCAGCAGCTTCAACAGGGGACAGGTCTACGAGCAGTACTTC. The chain uses TRBV7-8 and TRBJ2-7; 8 bases align to TRBD1. The CDR3 consists of 15 residues. After removal of 3 bases from V and 3 bases from J, the junction contained 7 bases not matched to a gene. From germline, CDR1 is SGHVS and CDR2 FQNEAQ.

This chain links TRBV27 with TRBJ1-2; a possible D gene is TRBD1 (6 bases). The CDR3 contains 15 residues. Per germline, CDR1 MNHEY and CDR2 SMNVEV (reference sequence). V lost 6 bases to trimming and J lost 1 base, with 15 bases between them. CDR3 sequence reads: CASRPDRIVNYGYTF. The CDR3 bases are TGTGCCAGCAGACCCGACAGGATTGTTAACTATGGCTACACCTTC.

The CDR3 is CASSLSTEYQETQYF. As DNA, the CDR3 is TGTGCCAGCAGTTTATCCACAGAGTACCAAGAGACCCAGTACTTC. The gene calls are TRBV27 and TRBJ2-5; D uncertain. Germline loops: CDR1 MNHEY, CDR2 SMNVEV (reference sequence). The CDR3 is 15 residues long. Trimming removed 0 bases from V and 0 bases from J, with 8 bases in between.

CDR3 loop: CASSNFYEQYF. In DNA, the CDR3 is TGCGCCAGCAGCAACTTCTACGAGCAGTACTTC. The rearrangement joins TRBV4-1 to TRBJ2-7; D uncertain. The V and J ends lost 5 bases and 3 bases respectively, with 5 bases between them. There are 11 residues in the CDR3. Germline V gene lookup returns CDR1 MGHRA and CDR2 YSYEKL.

V is TRBV4-3 and J is TRBJ1-5; unclear D gene. CDR1 and CDR2 (germline): LGHNA, YSLEER. Between the trimmed V and J ends, which lost 0 bases and 6 bases, there was a span of 6 bases. The CDR3 runs 13 residues. The CDR3 region has the DNA TGCGCCAGCAGCCAAGATCTAGTTCAGCCCCAGCATTTT. The encoded protein is CASSQDLVQPQHF.

The chain has TRBV7-9 and TRBJ2-5; the D is unclear. Germline CDR1 SEHNR, CDR2 FQNEAQ (reference sequence). The CDR3 runs to 14 residues. The V gene lost 4 bases and the J gene lost 5 bases, with 14 bases spanning the gap. For the CDR3, the DNA is TGTGCCAGCAGCTCTGCATGGGCCCGGGAGACCCAGTACTTC. Protein product: CASSSAWARETQYF.

This clone was found a few times. This chain joins TRBV7-2 and TRBJ2-7, with a tentative D call TRBD2 (6 bases). The CDR3 is 13 residues long. V was clipped by 5 bases and J by 2 bases, with 10 bases between them. Germline values: CDR1 SGHTA, CDR2 FQGNSA. CDR3 nucleotide sequence: TGTGCCAGCAGCCGGGACTTCCCCTACGAGCAGTACTTC. Amino acids: CASSRDFPYEQYF.

The genes are TRBV20-1 and TRBJ2-7, with unresolved D. From germline, CDR1 is DFQATT and CDR2 SNEGSKA (reference sequence). The CDR3 sequence is 8 residues long. CDR3 in amino acids: CSPTEQYF. The CDR3 DNA follows: TGCAGCCCCACAGAGCAGTACTTC.

This sequence joins TRBV29-1 and TRBJ2-3; TRBD1 agrees at 7 bases. Germline V gives CDR1 SQVTM, CDR2 ANQGSEA. The ends lost 3 bases at V and 3 bases at J; junction bases unmatched: 6. This CDR3 comprises 14 residues. The CDR3 is CSVDGPGGTDTQYF. The DNA of the CDR3 is TGCAGCGTTGATGGGCCAGGGGGTACAGATACGCAGTATTTT.

The chain couples TRBV30 to TRBJ1-2; TRBD1 aligns across 7 bases. Germline lookup yields CDR1 GTSNPN and CDR2 SVGIG (reference sequence). The trim removed 3 bases at V and 7 bases at J, leaving 8 bases unmatched. The CDR3 sequence is 13 residues long. Here the CDR3 reads CAWSTGELVGYTF. Here the CDR3 DNA reads TGTGCCTGGAGCACAGGGGAGTTGGTTGGCTACACCTTC.

The chain carries TRBV19 and TRBJ2-1, with a weak D call TRBD1 (6 bases). From germline, CDR1 is LNHDA and CDR2 SQIVND (reference sequence). The V and J ends lost 3 bases and 6 bases respectively, with 15 bases between them. The CDR3 totals 15 residues. Here the CDR3 DNA reads TGTGCCAGTAGTATCGCAGGGCTGGGGGCCAATGAGCAGTTCTTC. Translating gives CASSIAGLGANEQFF.

The CDR3 sequence is CAISRGLGGDTQYF. The CDR3 bases are TGTGCCATCAGTAGGGGACTAGGGGGAGATACGCAGTATTTT. This chain uses TRBV10-3 with TRBJ2-3, with 8 positions matching TRBD2. This CDR3 has 14 amino acids. Trimming at V came to 5 bases and at J to 5 bases, leaving 6 bases not matched to a gene. The germline gives CDR1 ENHRY, CDR2 SYGVKD.

J is TRBJ2-4 and V is TRBV14; TRBD2 matches at 7 bases. Looked up from germline, CDR1 is SGHDN and CDR2 is FVKESK. The trim removed 5 bases at V and 1 base at J, leaving 2 bases unmatched. There are 14 residues in the CDR3. The CDR3 DNA sequence: TGTGCCAGCAGCTGGGGGGGGGCCAAAAACATTCAGTACTTC. Its translation: CASSWGGAKNIQYF.

The CDR3 protein is CASSPRDRGMNTEAFF. The CDR3 DNA sequence: TGTGCCAGCAGCCCCCGGGACAGGGGGATGAACACTGAAGCTTTCTTT. This sequence joins TRBV7-9 and TRBJ1-1, with 11 positions matching TRBD1. Per germline, CDR1 SEHNR and CDR2 FQNEAQ (reference sequence). CDR3 length: 16 residues. Trimming took 5 bases from V and 0 from J; bases not matched to a gene: 5.

The rearrangement links TRBV7-9 to TRBJ2-7; a possible D gene is TRBD2 (6 bases). The germline CDR1 and CDR2 sequences are SEHNR and FQNEAQ (reference sequence). CDR3 length equals 16 residues. Trimming left V 5 bases short and J 2 bases short, with 19 bases between. The CDR3 reads CASSRGAGKITYEQYF. CDR3 DNA: TGTGCCAGCAGCCGCGGGGCAGGGAAAATTACCTACGAGCAGTACTTC.

The chain employs TRBV27 and TRBJ2-5; D is perhaps TRBD2 (6 bases). Trimming pared 10 bases from V and 5 bases from J, leaving 23 bases between. The CDR3 runs to 15 residues. CDR1 and CDR2 (germline): MNHEY, SMNVEV (reference sequence). Written as DNA, the CDR3 is TGTGCCAACCAGAGGCTGGAGGGGCCCAAGGAGACCCAGTACTTC. Translated: CANQRLEGPKETQYF.

This clone occurred once. The chain has TRBV11-2 and TRBJ2-7, with 10 bases fitting TRBD2. The CDR3 spans 14 residues. The V gene's germline CDR1 is SGHAT and CDR2 FQNNGV. Losses at the gene ends were 5 bases for V and 5 bases for J; bases not matched to a gene: 6. The DNA for the CDR3 is TGTGCCAGCAGCCACTTAGCGGGAGGTAACGAGCAGTACTTC. This codes for CASSHLAGGNEQYF.

The chain employs TRBV13 and TRBJ2-7, with 10 nucleotides matching TRBD1. CDR1 and CDR2 from the germline V gene are PRHDT and FYEKMQ (reference sequence). The J segment lost 5 bases and the V segment lost 5 bases, leaving 6 bases of the junction unmatched. The CDR3 consists of 14 residues. CDR3 nucleotides: TGTGCCAGCAGCCAGGACAGGGGGATCCACGAGCAGTACTTC. As protein: CASSQDRGIHEQYF.

The chain recombines TRBV2 with TRBJ1-4, with D unresolved. Germline V gives CDR1 SNHLY, CDR2 FYNNEI. V shed 3 bases and J shed 5 bases, with 10 bases lying between them. The CDR3 loop spans 14 amino acids. In DNA, the CDR3 is TGTGCCAGCAGTGAGGACTACCTGAATGAAAAACTGTTTTTT. This gives the protein CASSEDYLNEKLFF.

The chain recombines TRBV29-1 with TRBJ1-2; D ambiguous. Germline CDR1 SQVTM, CDR2 ANQGSEA. V was shortened by 8 bases and J by 4 bases, with 14 bases between the two germline ends. The CDR3 covers 12 residues. The CDR3 region is CSSSVLTYGYTF. The CDR3 nucleotides read TGCAGCTCTTCGGTGCTAACCTATGGCTACACCTTC.

The rearrangement joins TRBV9 to TRBJ2-1; the D is unclear. Germline V gives CDR1 SGDLS, CDR2 YYNGEE. Trimming took off 1 base at V and 8 bases at J, with 10 bases between the two ends. The CDR3 covers 13 residues. As DNA, the CDR3 is TGTGCCAGCAGCGTAAGTCAGAACGATGAGCAGTTCTTC. Protein sequence: CASSVSQNDEQFF.

This chain links TRBV5-6 with TRBJ2-5, with D maybe TRBD1 (5 bases). The CDR3 runs 14 residues. Trimming took 2 bases from V and 1 from J, leaving 9 bases between them. The germline CDR1 and CDR2 sequences are SGHDT and YYEEEE. In nucleotides, the CDR3 is TGTGCCAGCAGCTTTGGTACAGGCCAAGAGACCCAGTACTTC. It translates to CASSFGTGQETQYF.